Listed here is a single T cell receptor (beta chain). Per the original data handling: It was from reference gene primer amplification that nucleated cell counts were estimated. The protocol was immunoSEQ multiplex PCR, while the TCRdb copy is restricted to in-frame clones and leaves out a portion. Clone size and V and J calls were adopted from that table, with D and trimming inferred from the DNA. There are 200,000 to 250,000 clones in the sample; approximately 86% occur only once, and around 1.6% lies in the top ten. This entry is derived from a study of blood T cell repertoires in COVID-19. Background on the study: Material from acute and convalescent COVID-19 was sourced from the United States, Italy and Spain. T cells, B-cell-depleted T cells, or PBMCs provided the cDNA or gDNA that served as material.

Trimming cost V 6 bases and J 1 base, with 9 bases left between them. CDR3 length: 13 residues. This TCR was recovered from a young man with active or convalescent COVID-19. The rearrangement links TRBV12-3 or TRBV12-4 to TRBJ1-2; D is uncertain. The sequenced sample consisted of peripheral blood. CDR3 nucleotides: TGTGCCAGCAGAGCGACGGATAACTATGGCTACACCTTC. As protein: CASRATDNYGYTF.